These 21 T cell receptor beta chains originate from one sample sequenced in a study of a mutant IDH1 vaccine in newly diagnosed glioma (dated by TCRdb to the early 2020s). The time point label, as the study defines it: week 11, during vaccination. Each vaccine dose, consisting of 300 ug of a 20-mer mutant IDH1 peptide in Montanide, was administered subcutaneously with topical imiquimod. The library was made by the immunoSEQ multiplex PCR assay. Held by TCRdb, this immuneACCESS table contains in-frame sequences only and omits some clones. Under half of the omission traces to an unresolved V gene where checked; the cause of the rest is unknown. The sample table shows 95,000 to 120,000 clones, and under 90% are seen once. The top ten constitute under 0.8% of the sample. These receptors have no known antigen. The material was PBMCs, obtained from a glioma patient whose treatment included an IDH1 peptide vaccine. These receptors originate from a woman in her fifties or sixties with glioma.

A single count supports this clone. V usage is TRBV19 and J usage is TRBJ1-3; 8 positions match TRBD1. Germline CDR1 reads LNHDA; CDR2 reads SQIVND (reference sequence). V was clipped by 7 bases and J by 4 bases; unmatched bases: 6. The CDR3 length is 14 residues. The CDR3: CASTETGAGNTIYF. The CDR3 region has the DNA TGTGCCAGTACCGAGACAGGGGCGGGAAACACCATATATTTT.

This clone was observed a few times. V usage is TRBV2 and J usage is TRBJ2-3; D possibly uses TRBD1 or TRBD2 (6 bases each). CDR1 is SNHLY, CDR2 FYNNEI, per germline. The V end lost 4 bases, the J end lost 3 bases, and 14 bases lay between the germline ends. This CDR3 is built from 15 residues. CDR3 amino acids: CASSGNREETDTQYF. The CDR3 coding sequence is TGTGCCAGCAGTGGGAACAGGGAGGAAACAGATACGCAGTATTTT.

This clone was detected a few times. The chain uses TRBV2 and TRBJ2-5, with 10 positions matching TRBD1. The V gene end was trimmed by 1 base and the J gene end by 7 bases; junction bases not matched to a gene: 3. The germline V gene encodes CDR1 SNHLY and CDR2 FYNNEI. The CDR3 has 14 residues. This chain's CDR3 is CASSEGTGGGTQYF. In DNA form, the CDR3 reads TGTGCCAGCAGTGAAGGGACAGGGGGTGGGACCCAGTACTTC.

The chain carries TRBV9 and TRBJ2-7; weak D call: TRBD2 (6 bases). V lost 2 bases and J 6 bases, leaving 15 bases between the germline ends. CDR1 and CDR2 from the germline V gene are SGDLS and YYNGEE. The CDR3 covers 14 residues. CDR3 nucleotides: TGTGCCAGCAGCGTTACGGGAGTTCGGGGCGAGCAGTACTTC. It yields the protein CASSVTGVRGEQYF.

The rearrangement uses TRBV5-1 and TRBJ2-5; D perhaps matches TRBD1 (6 bases). The V end lost 1 base, the J end lost 5 bases, and 12 bases lay between the germline ends. The CDR3 contains 14 residues. Per germline, CDR1 SGHRS and CDR2 YFSETQ. The CDR3 protein is CASSLKGVWETQYF. The CDR3 nucleotides are TGCGCCAGCAGCTTGAAGGGGGTATGGGAGACCCAGTACTTC.

The genes are TRBV19 and TRBJ2-5; perhaps TRBD2 as D (6 bases). The CDR3 runs 13 residues. V was trimmed by 4 bases and J by 1 base, leaving 7 bases between them. Germline values: CDR1 LNHDA, CDR2 SQIVND (reference sequence). In DNA, the CDR3 is TGTGCCAGTAGTACCGGGAGCCAAGAGACCCAGTACTTC. Amino acids: CASSTGSQETQYF.

The rearrangement links TRBV28 to TRBJ1-4; TRBD1 matches 7 bases. The CDR3 length is 14 residues. Germline assignment: CDR1 MDHEN and CDR2 SYDVKM. Trimming cost V 4 bases and J 8 bases; bases outside gene matches: 7. The CDR3 is CASSWDSLGEKLFF. CDR3 nucleotides: TGTGCCAGCAGTTGGGACAGCCTGGGGGAAAAACTGTTTTTT.

V and J are TRBV2 and TRBJ2-7; 9 nucleotides agree with TRBD1. The CDR3 loop spans 12 amino acids. Germline V gives CDR1 SNHLY, CDR2 FYNNEI. V gave up 8 bases and J gave up 4 bases; unmatched junction bases: 3. The CDR3: CASAGQGYEQYF. DNA for the CDR3: TGTGCCAGCGCGGGACAGGGTTACGAGCAGTACTTC.

The chain combines TRBV27 with TRBJ1-4; D may be TRBD1 (6 bases). With 4 bases removed from V and 8 bases from J, the gap between germline ends came to 23 bases. This CDR3 is built from 17 residues. Germline CDR1 is MNHEY and CDR2 is SMNVEV (reference sequence). The CDR3 bases are TGTGCCAGCAGTTCACGAGGGGGTGGGGGTTATGGGGAAAAACTGTTTTTT. The encoded protein is CASSSRGGGGYGEKLFF.

This rearrangement joins TRBV9 to TRBJ2-2; the D gene is possibly TRBD2 (5 bases). The CDR3 loop spans 15 amino acids. V was cut by 4 bases and J by 4 bases, with 14 bases left in between. Germline CDR1 SGDLS, CDR2 YYNGEE. The CDR3 DNA reads as TGTGCCAGCAGCCCCCCCCGGGGAGTCACCGGGGAGCTGTTTTTT. Its translation is CASSPPRGVTGELFF.

The chain joins TRBV5-1 to TRBJ2-4; D is uncertain. The CDR3 consists of 13 residues. V lost 1 base and J 5 bases, leaving 7 bases between the germline ends. Germline lookup yields CDR1 SGHRS and CDR2 YFSETQ. DNA of the CDR3: TGCGCCAGCAGCTTGTCGTCCGAAAACATTCAGTACTTC. Protein product: CASSLSSENIQYF.

This clone was detected a few times. The gene calls are TRBV25-1 and TRBJ1-4; no reliable D call. Germline-derived CDR1 and CDR2 are MGHDK and SYGVNS. V gave up 5 bases and J gave up 5 bases, with 15 bases separating them. The CDR3 contains 15 residues. Written as DNA, the CDR3 is TGTGCCAGCAGTCGAACTGCTTCGCTGAATGAAAAACTGTTTTTT. This encodes CASSRTASLNEKLFF.

This clone was seen only a few times. V is TRBV19 and J is TRBJ1-1; 10 nucleotides match TRBD1. This CDR3 contains 15 residues. Germline V gene data show CDR1 as LNHDA and CDR2 as SQIVND (reference sequence). With V trimmed by 4 bases and J by 1 base, 3 bases remained unmatched. The CDR3 reads CASSTRTGGNTEAFF. The CDR3 DNA is TGTGCCAGTAGTACCAGGACAGGGGGGAACACTGAAGCTTTCTTT.

V is TRBV7-9 and J is TRBJ1-4; 9 bases align to TRBD1. Germline loops: CDR1 SEHNR, CDR2 FQNEAQ (reference sequence). V was pared by 3 bases and J by 4 bases, with 6 bases of the junction left unmatched. The CDR3 has 16 residues. The CDR3 sequence: CASSFPPGQGNEKLFF. The CDR3 DNA reads TGTGCCAGCAGCTTTCCCCCGGGACAGGGTAATGAAAAACTGTTTTTT.

The chain has TRBV5-1 and TRBJ2-5; 9 bases fit TRBD1. The DNA matches TRBJ2-7 better at its end, which makes the J call doubtful. The CDR3 contains 17 residues. Germline CDR1 SGHRS, CDR2 YFSETQ. The chain's CDR3 is CASSLVGTGQSPYEQYF. In nucleotides, the CDR3 is TGCGCCAGCAGCTTGGTAGGGACAGGGCAGTCCCCTTACGAGCAGTACTTC.

The V gene is TRBV7-8, the J gene TRBJ2-5; D unresolved. The germline gives CDR1 SGHVS, CDR2 FQNEAQ. The CDR3 runs 14 residues. V lost 1 base and J lost 4, with 10 bases in between. The CDR3 reads CASSLGSGLETQYF. CDR3 nucleotides: TGTGCCAGCAGCTTAGGCAGTGGCTTAGAGACCCAGTACTTC.

This clone was recorded only once. The chain couples TRBV9 to TRBJ2-7, with TRBD2 identical over 8 bases. CDR1 is SGDLS and CDR2 is YYNGEE in the germline V gene. V shed 1 base and J 5 bases; nucleotides not matched to a gene: 5. The CDR3 has 14 residues. CDR3 sequence reads: CASSVSGSYDEQYF. The CDR3 region has the DNA TGTGCCAGCAGCGTAAGCGGGAGCTATGACGAGCAGTACTTC.

The rearrangement links TRBV27 to TRBJ2-1, with 7 bases lining up with TRBD2. CDR3 size: 13 residues. CDR1 and CDR2 (germline): MNHEY, SMNVEV (reference sequence). Trimming at V came to 2 bases and at J to 13 bases, leaving 8 bases not matched to a gene. The CDR3 protein is CASSLRLRDYQFF. CDR3 sequence (DNA): TGTGCCAGCAGTTTAAGACTCAGGGACTACCAGTTCTTC.

V gene TRBV5-1 combines with J gene TRBJ1-6; D is uncertain. V lost 2 bases to trimming and J lost 9 bases, with 15 bases between them. The V gene's germline CDR1 is SGHRS and CDR2 YFSETQ. This CDR3 has 15 amino acids. CDR3 region: CASSLSGSHRSPLHF. CDR3 DNA: TGCGCCAGCAGCTTATCCGGGTCTCACCGTTCACCCCTCCACTTT. Using reference TRBV5-1 and TRBJ1-6 for the parts outside the CDR3, the full variable domain is KAGVTQTPRYLIKTRGQQVTLSCSPISGHRSVSWYQQTPGQGLQFLFEYFSETQRNKGNFPGRFSGRQFSNSRSEMNVSTLELGDSALYLCASSLSGSHRSPLHFGNGTRLTVT.

About this clone: The sample holds other DNA sequences that translate to the same CDR3. The chain is built from TRBV28 and TRBJ1-5; D perhaps matches TRBD1 (5 bases). CDR1 and CDR2 from the germline V gene are MDHEN and SYDVKM. Trimming took off 3 bases at V and 7 bases at J, with 13 bases between the two ends. The CDR3 has 14 amino acids. CDR3 amino acids: CASSFAQANQPQHF. DNA for the CDR3: TGTGCCAGCAGTTTTGCACAGGCTAACCAGCCCCAGCATTTT.

This rearrangement joins TRBV9 to TRBJ2-7; 7 positions agree with TRBD1. Trimming at V came to 0 bases and at J to 4 bases, leaving 4 bases not matched to a gene. Germline V gene data show CDR1 as SGDLS and CDR2 as YYNGEE. This CDR3 is 14 amino acids long. DNA for the CDR3: TGTGCCAGCAGCGTAGGGACAGGCGCGTACGAGCAGTACTTC. It translates to CASSVGTGAYEQYF. The full variable domain, completed using reference TRBV9 and TRBJ2-7, is DSGVTQTPKHLITATGQRVTLRCSPRSGDLSVYWYQQSLDQGLQFLIQYYNGEERAKGNILERFSAQQFPDLHSELNLSSLELGDSALYFCASSVGTGAYEQYFGPGTRLTVT.